The 21 T cell receptor beta chains presented below share a single source sample, sequenced in a study of T cells in Graves' hyperthyroidism and ophthalmopathy. RNA transcripts yielded amplified TCR beta CDR3 regions. With the HTBI primer set, the TCR CDR3 went through a first round of RT-PCR. TCRdb reprocessed the multiplex PCR reads with MiXCR, giving one entry per CDR3 protein. Counted here are hundreds of thousands of distinct CDR3 sequences, roughly 20% occurring once; the ten biggest clones make up under 35%. The specimen was blood. The receptors derive from a young man with Graves' ophthalmopathy.

This chain uses TRBV11-2 with TRBJ2-6, with a possible D match to TRBD2 (5 bases). Germline values: CDR1 SGHAT, CDR2 FQNNGV. V lost 5 bases, J lost 1 base, and 15 bases lay in between. The CDR3 spans 17 residues. The CDR3, as DNA: TGTGCCAGCAGCGGACCGGGATCTATTTCTGGGGCCAACGTCCTGACTTTC. It specifies CASSGPGSISGANVLTF.

This clonotype came up many times. V and J are TRBV28 and TRBJ2-7, with TRBD1 identical over 7 bases. The germline V gene has CDR1 MDHEN and CDR2 SYDVKM. With V trimmed by 2 bases and J by 0 bases, 4 bases remained unmatched. CDR3 length: 15 amino acids. The CDR3 region has the DNA TGTGCCAGCAGTTTACGGCCAGGGGGCTCCTACGAGCAGTACTTC. This codes for CASSLRPGGSYEQYF.

This clonotype came up once. V gene TRBV28 combines with J gene TRBJ2-1; the match to TRBD1 covers 11 bases. Losses at the gene ends were 1 base for V and 9 bases for J; bases not matched to a gene: 11. Germline-derived CDR1 and CDR2 are MDHEN and SYDVKM. The CDR3 is made up of 17 amino acids. The CDR3 loop is CASSLSAGQGARGEQFF. The CDR3 nucleotides are TGTGCCAGCAGTTTATCCGCAGGACAGGGGGCGCGGGGTGAGCAGTTCTTC.

The chain employs TRBV7-6 and TRBJ2-7; a weak D match, TRBD2 (6 bases). The germline V gene has CDR1 SGHVS and CDR2 FNYEAQ. The CDR3 extends over 15 amino acids. Trimming cost V 4 bases and J 5 bases, with 18 bases left between them. CDR3 protein: CASSSFGEAGNEQYF. CDR3 in DNA: TGTGCCAGCAGCTCCTTCGGGGAAGCGGGTAACGAGCAGTACTTC. The full variable domain, its missing parts supplied by reference TRBV7-6 and TRBJ2-7, is GAGVSQSPRYKVTKRGQDVALRCDPISGHVSLYWYRQALGQGPEFLTYFNYEAQQDKSGLPNDRFSAERPEGSISTLTIQRTEQRDSAMYRCASSSFGEAGNEQYFGPGTRLTVT.

V gene TRBV20-1 combines with J gene TRBJ2-3; D is ambiguous. With 0 bases removed from V and 0 bases from J, the gap between germline ends came to 16 bases. The CDR3 runs 17 residues. The germline V gene has CDR1 DFQATT and CDR2 SNEGSKA (reference sequence). CDR3 in amino acids: CSARDPKRRTSTDTQYF. DNA of the CDR3: TGCAGTGCTAGAGATCCAAAGCGCCGAACTAGCACAGATACGCAGTATTTT.

This clonotype was seen more than once but under ten times. The V gene is TRBV4-2, the J gene TRBJ1-3, with D uncertain. The CDR3 spans 16 residues. Germline V gene sequence: CDR1 LGHNA, CDR2 YNFKEQ. V lost 0 bases to trimming and J lost 0 bases, with 9 bases between them. Here the CDR3 reads CASSQDEGNSGNTIYF. The CDR3 DNA reads TGTGCCAGCAGCCAAGATGAAGGGAACTCTGGAAACACCATATATTTT.

This clonotype was seen at least ten times. The chain links TRBV11-2 to TRBJ2-7, with 7 bases that match TRBD1. J gave up 4 bases and V 5 bases, and 11 bases lay outside the gene matches. The CDR3 runs to 15 residues. Looked up from germline, CDR1 is SGHAT and CDR2 is FQNNGV. The CDR3 loop reads CASSTLQGSYYEQYF. CDR3 in DNA: TGTGCCAGCAGCACCTTACAGGGGTCTTATTACGAGCAGTACTTC.

This clonotype turned up a few times. J is TRBJ2-7 and V is TRBV24-1; D is uncertain. The germline CDR1 and CDR2 sequences are KGHDR and SFDVKD. The CDR3 loop spans 12 amino acids. With 4 bases removed from V and 5 bases from J, the gap between germline ends came to 8 bases. The CDR3 here is CATSEANDEQYF. The CDR3 DNA reads TGTGCCACCAGTGAAGCGAATGACGAGCAGTACTTC.

This rearrangement joins TRBV6-1 to TRBJ1-5; D not resolved. The V end was cut by 5 bases, the J end by 1 base, with 9 bases between. Germline values: CDR1 MNHNS, CDR2 SASEGT. This CDR3 region has 14 residues. In DNA, the CDR3 is TGTGCCAGCAGTTATATAGGAAGCAATCAGCCCCAGCATTTT. Translation gives CASSYIGSNQPQHF.

In this sample, this clonotype turned up a few times. This chain links TRBV28 with TRBJ2-2; 8 bases map to TRBD2. The CDR3 runs 16 residues. From germline, CDR1 is MDHEN and CDR2 SYDVKM. J gave up 0 bases and V 6 bases, and 6 bases lay outside the gene matches. The CDR3 nucleotides read TGTGCCAGCAGGATAGGGACTAGGGCGAACACCGGGGAGCTGTTTTTT. This encodes CASRIGTRANTGELFF.

This clonotype has more than one count but fewer than ten. CDR3 in amino acids: CASSYLDSYTDTQYF. For the CDR3, the DNA is TGTGCCAGCAGTTACTTGGACAGCTACACAGATACGCAGTATTTT. This chain uses TRBV6-2 or TRBV6-3 with TRBJ2-3; D perhaps matches TRBD1 (6 bases). This CDR3 is 15 amino acids long. V was pared by 1 base and J by 2 bases, with 10 bases between. In germline, CDR1 is MNHEY, CDR2 SVGEGT.

A word on this clonotype: The junction departs from the called germline gene at one end, perhaps through a read error. The chain joins TRBV6-2 or TRBV6-3 to TRBJ1-1; TRBD1 agrees at 10 bases. Germline CDR1 MNHEY, CDR2 SVGEGT. The CDR3 runs 21 residues. The CDR3: CASSYGNPTRDRGELNTEASF. Written as DNA, the CDR3 is TGTGCCAGCAGTTACGGCAATCCCACCCGGGACAGGGGAGAATTGAACACTGAAGCTTCCTTT.

The V gene is TRBV19, the J gene TRBJ1-5; TRBD1 matches at 8 bases. From germline, CDR1 is LNHDA and CDR2 SQIVND (reference sequence). With V trimmed by 3 bases and J by 3 bases, 4 bases remained unmatched. The CDR3 loop spans 15 amino acids. The CDR3 sequence is CASSMLDRDNQPQHF. In DNA form, the CDR3 reads TGTGCCAGTAGTATGCTGGACAGGGACAATCAGCCCCAGCATTTT. Using reference TRBV19 and TRBJ1-5 for the parts outside the CDR3, the full variable domain is DGGITQSPKYLFRKEGQNVTLSCEQNLNHDAMYWYRQDPGQGLRLIYYSQIVNDFQKGDIAEGYSVSREKKESFPLTVTSAQKNPTAFYLCASSMLDRDNQPQHFGDGTRLSIL.

This clonotype was detected once. A much larger clone sits a single nucleotide away, making a read error possible. The rearrangement joins TRBV3-2 to TRBJ2-7; TRBD2 is the table's D call and was not checked against the DNA. TRBV3-2 is a recognized pseudogene. The CDR3 spans 16 residues. CDR3: CASSQETGLARGGQYF. As DNA, the CDR3 is TGTGCCAGCAGCCAAGAGACCGGGCTAGCGAGAGGTGGGCAGTACTTC.

CDR3 sequence: CAISDDSNQPQHF. CDR3 coding DNA: TGTGCCATCAGTGACGACAGTAATCAGCCCCAGCATTTT. The J gene is TRBJ1-5, the V gene TRBV10-3, with D perhaps TRBD1 (5 bases). The CDR3 is made up of 13 amino acids. The germline CDR1 and CDR2 sequences are ENHRY and SYGVKD. V shed 3 bases and J shed 4 bases, with 7 bases lying between them.

This clonotype was detected a few times. This sequence joins TRBV10-3 and TRBJ2-3; 8 bases fit TRBD2. CDR1 is ENHRY, CDR2 SYGVKD, per germline. There are 15 residues in the CDR3. V trimming: 4 bases; J trimming: 4 bases; junction bases outside the gene matches: 7. This chain's CDR3 is CAISGAGGGSDTQYF. CDR3 sequence (DNA): TGTGCCATCAGTGGTGCGGGGGGAGGGTCAGATACGCAGTATTTT.

This clonotype appeared many times. This chain links TRBV2 with TRBJ1-5, with 7 bases matching TRBD1. In germline, CDR1 is SNHLY, CDR2 FYNNEI. There are 15 residues in the CDR3. J gave up 6 bases and V 4 bases, and 9 bases lay outside the gene matches. The CDR3, as DNA: TGTGCCAGCAGTGTTAGGGGGCTTTCTACTCAGCCCCAGCATTTT. This gives the protein CASSVRGLSTQPQHF.

This clonotype was observed a few times. V gene TRBV9 combines with J gene TRBJ2-1, with 8 positions matching TRBD2. Trimming at V came to 0 bases and at J to 6 bases, leaving 5 bases not matched to a gene. CDR1 is SGDLS and CDR2 is YYNGEE in the germline V gene. The CDR3 is made up of 15 amino acids. DNA of the CDR3: TGTGCCAGCAGCGTAGAGGCGGGAGGTCCCAATGAGCAGTTCTTC. Translated, it gives CASSVEAGGPNEQFF. Together with reference TRBV9 and TRBJ2-1, the CDR3 gives the full variable domain: DSGVTQTPKHLITATGQRVTLRCSPRSGDLSVYWYQQSLDQGLQFLIQYYNGEERAKGNILERFSAQQFPDLHSELNLSSLELGDSALYFCASSVEAGGPNEQFFGPGTRLTVL.

The rearrangement joins TRBV10-2 to TRBJ2-2, with TRBD2 matching over 7 bases. Germline CDR1 and CDR2: WSHSY and SAAADI. This CDR3 has 14 amino acids. Trimming at V came to 7 bases and at J to 5 bases, leaving 7 bases not matched to a gene. CDR3 protein: CASMENGGTGELFF. The CDR3 bases are TGCGCCAGCATGGAAAACGGGGGGACCGGGGAGCTGTTTTTT.

The chain employs TRBV7-9 and TRBJ2-5; tentatively, D is TRBD1 (6 bases). CDR3 length: 15 residues. Germline lookup yields CDR1 SEHNR and CDR2 FQNEAQ (reference sequence). V was shortened by 4 bases and J by 1 base, with 13 bases between the two germline ends. CDR3 sequence reads: CASSSWTVLQETQYF. The CDR3 DNA sequence: TGTGCCAGCAGCTCCTGGACAGTTCTCCAAGAGACCCAGTACTTC.

This clonotype came up a few times. This chain uses TRBV11-2 with TRBJ2-2; D might be TRBD2 (6 bases). The germline gives CDR1 SGHAT, CDR2 FQNNGV. V was trimmed by 1 base and J by 6 bases, leaving 12 bases between them. The CDR3 covers 15 residues. Written as DNA, the CDR3 is TGTGCCAGCAGCTTAGTCAGCGGGTCCCCCGGGGAGCTGTTTTTT. This codes for CASSLVSGSPGELFF.